This T cell receptor beta chain was identified in a study of T cells in Graves' hyperthyroidism and ophthalmopathy. Overall study: Peripheral blood was drawn at first diagnosis, prior to all treatment.

The CDR3 sequence is 15 residues long. Germline assignment: CDR1 MGHDK and CDR2 SYGVNS. With V trimmed by 6 bases and J by 5 bases, 10 bases remained unmatched. Researchers amplified the TCR beta CDR3 regions from RNA transcripts. A set of HTBI primers served as the primers for a first-round RT-PCR of the TCR CDR3. From the multiplex PCR reads, TCRdb called clonotypes with MiXCR, one entry per CDR3 protein. The table includes fewer than 300,000 distinct CDR3 sequences, about 25% detected once. In this sample, this clonotype turned up many times. Sample: blood. This receptor was identified in a man in his forties with Graves' hyperthyroidism that later progressed to Graves' ophthalmopathy. The chain uses TRBV25-1 and TRBJ2-5; TRBD1 matches 9 bases. The CDR3 here is CASRKQGAGVETQYF. The CDR3 DNA reads as TGTGCCAGCAGGAAACAGGGGGCAGGGGTGGAGACCCAGTACTTC.